These 20 T cell receptor beta chains were all obtained from the same sample, sequenced in a study of tumor-infiltrating lymphocytes in primary liver carcinoma. Reverse transcription of 500 to 650 ng total RNA with a constant-region primer produced TCR beta cDNA. Slightly modified ARM-PCR, run as three nested multiplex PCR rounds, produced the TCR beta libraries. Two initial PCR rounds of about 11 cycles each paired TRBV1-TRBV30 forward primers with a C-beta reverse primer. A single record per CDR3 protein comes from TCRdb applying MiXCR to the multiplex PCR reads. There are approximately 88,000 distinct CDR3 sequences in the sample; approximately 72% occur only once, and 27% lies in the top ten. Co-extraction of RNA and DNA was performed on about 19-30 mg of unsorted bulk tissue. Sequencing was done on a sample of tumor-adjacent normal liver tissue. Receptor source: a man aged 35 to 55 with primary liver carcinoma and hepatitis B virus infection.

As concerns this clonotype: A read error may be the cause here, since a much bigger clone is one base away. The V call is TRBV14, the J call TRBJ2-1, with a weak D call TRBD2 (5 bases). Trimming left V 1 base short and J 11 bases short, with 12 bases between. Per germline, CDR1 SGHDN and CDR2 FVKESK. The CDR3 runs to 13 residues. This CDR3 reads CASSQGAENKQFF. In nucleotides, the CDR3 is TGTGCCAGCAGCCAAGGAGCGGAAAATAAGCAGTTCTTC.

Note on this clonotype: This may stem from a read error, because a much larger clone lies one nucleotide away. V is TRBV10-3 and J is TRBJ2-1; possibly TRBD2 for D (7 bases). CDR3 size: 14 residues. Per germline, CDR1 ENHRY and CDR2 SYGVKD. The CDR3 reads CAISEKGGGHEQSF. The CDR3 DNA follows: TGTGCCATCAGTGAAAAGGGGGGAGGGCATGAGCAGTCCTTC.

Of note for this clonotype: A much bigger clone sits one base away, suggesting this may be a read error. The conserved final phenylalanine or tryptophan is absent from the CDR3, which likely points to a read error. The rearrangement joins TRBV9 to TRBJ1-6, with a weak D call TRBD1 (5 bases). The CDR3 loop spans 17 amino acids. CDR1 is SGDLS and CDR2 is YYNGEE in the germline V gene. Deletions cut 0 bases from V and 7 bases from J, with 17 bases between. The CDR3 bases are TGTGCCAGCAGCGTAGGTGATTTTGGGGCCGACAATTCACCCCTCCACTCT. Its translation: CASSVGDFGADNSPLHS.

This clonotype appeared a single time. The germline gene is not matched at one end of the junction; a read error may be the cause. The chain employs TRBV11-1 and TRBJ2-2; D may be TRBD1 or TRBD2 (5 bases each). Germline CDR1 and CDR2: SGHAT and FQDESV (reference sequence). This CDR3 spans 16 amino acids. CDR3 protein: CASSLRGQGRTGEMFF. The CDR3 DNA reads as TGTGCTAGCAGCCTTAGAGGGCAGGGTCGCACCGGGGAGATGTTTTTC. Supplemented by reference TRBV11-1 and TRBJ2-2, the full variable domain reads EAEVAQSPRYKITEKSQAVAFWCDPISGHATLYWYRQILGQGPELLVQFQDESVVDDSQLPKDRFSAERLKGVDSTLKIQPAELGDSAMYLCASSLRGQGRTGEMFFGEGSRLTVL.

The gene calls are TRBV11-2 and TRBJ2-1; 7 bases fit TRBD1. J gave up 5 bases and V 3 bases, and 7 bases lay outside the gene matches. The CDR3 sequence is 15 residues long. Germline V gives CDR1 SGHAT, CDR2 FQNNGV. The CDR3 DNA is TGTGCCAGCAGCTTGGGGACAGTTCCCCACAATGAGCAGTTCTTC. The encoded protein is CASSLGTVPHNEQFF. Full variable domain (missing parts from reference TRBV11-2 and TRBJ2-1): EAGVAQSPRYKIIEKRQSVAFWCNPISGHATLYWYQQILGQGPKLLIQFQNNGVVDDSQLPKDRFSAERLKGVDSTLKIQPAKLEDSAVYLCASSLGTVPHNEQFFGPGTRLTVL.

As for this clonotype: At one of its ends the junction is not consistent with the germline gene, which may arise from a read error. This chain connects TRBV29-1 to TRBJ1-3; D gene uncertain. The CDR3 is 14 residues long. Per germline, CDR1 SQVTM and CDR2 ANQGSEA. CDR3 sequence reads: CSVATGASRNAIYF. The CDR3, as DNA: TGCAGCGTGGCGACCGGAGCCTCTAGAAACGCCATATATTTT.

There are a few counts of this clonotype. The gene calls are TRBV28 and TRBJ2-1, with 7 bases fitting TRBD2. Germline CDR1 and CDR2: MDHEN and SYDVKM. Unmatched junction bases numbered 7, after V lost 6 bases and J lost 14 bases. The CDR3 totals 11 residues. Here the CDR3 DNA reads TGTGCCAGCAGCCTGGGACGGGAGGAGTTCTTC. Its protein product is CASSLGREEFF.

This clonotype was recorded at least ten times. This CDR3 is CASIPRVSGNTIYF. The CDR3 region has the DNA TGTGCCAGCATTCCTAGGGTCTCTGGAAACACCATATATTTT. The chain carries TRBV12-3 or TRBV12-4 and TRBJ1-3; D remains unclear. The V end was cut by 7 bases, the J end by 0 bases, with 10 bases between. The CDR3 extends over 14 amino acids.

Notes on this clonotype: A much larger clone differs by one base, so this may be a read error. The chain joins TRBV5-1 to TRBJ2-1; 13 bases are shared with TRBD2. Trimming at V came to 4 bases and at J to 15 bases, leaving 13 bases not matched to a gene. The CDR3 is 15 amino acids. The V gene's germline CDR1 is SGHRS and CDR2 YFSETQ. The CDR3 bases are TGCGCCAGCAGCCCCGACCCAGGACTAGCGGGAGTTTGGTTCTTC. Translated, it gives CASSPDPGLAGVWFF.

Only one count was recorded for this clonotype. CDR3 in DNA: TGTGCCAGCAGTGCCTTGACTAGCCGGTCCTACGGTCAGTACTTC. Translating gives CASSALTSRSYGQYF. This sequence joins TRBV11-2 and TRBJ2-7; TRBD2 matches 7 bases. CDR1 SGHAT and CDR2 FQNNGV come from the germline V gene. This CDR3 contains 15 residues. V shed 6 bases, J shed 10 bases, and the junction held 18 bases outside the gene matches.

This clonotype is a singleton in its sample. It may be a read error: a sequence one base away is much more abundant. The final CDR3 position lacks the conserved phenylalanine or tryptophan, pointing to a likely read error. The rearrangement links TRBV12-3 or TRBV12-4 to TRBJ1-1; D is unresolved. The germline V and J ends were trimmed by 6 bases and 7 bases, with 9 bases remaining between them. The CDR3 sequence is 11 residues long. The CDR3 sequence is CASSLTYEAFS. As DNA, the CDR3 is TGTGCCAGCAGCCTAACTTATGAAGCTTTCTCT.

Comments on this clonotype: One end of the junction varies from germline; a read error may be responsible. The rearrangement uses TRBV6-1 and TRBJ2-7; D unclear. Germline assignment: CDR1 MNHNS and CDR2 SASEGT. This CDR3 contains 16 residues. This CDR3 reads CASSEGQVGLSYVQYF. The CDR3 DNA is TGTGCCAGCAGCGAAGGCCAGGTAGGCCTCTCCTACGTGCAGTACTTC.

The sample holds many counts of this clonotype. The V and J genes are TRBV10-2 and TRBJ2-7, with 13 bases that match TRBD2. The CDR3 sequence is 15 residues long. Germline V CDR1 and CDR2: WSHSY, SAAADI. The V segment lost 6 bases and the J segment 5 bases; nucleotides outside the gene matches: 7. The CDR3: CASSHGLAGEDEQYF. CDR3 DNA sequence: TGCGCCAGCAGCCACGGACTAGCGGGAGAAGACGAGCAGTACTTC.

Worth noting for this clonotype: A read error may produce the germline difference seen at one junction end. The chain links TRBV29-1 to TRBJ2-2; 8 bases map to TRBD1. The germline V gene has CDR1 SQVTM and CDR2 ANQGSEA. This CDR3 has 18 residues. The CDR3 loop is CSVGDRGSLGRSAGELFF. CDR3 sequence (DNA): TGCAGCGTTGGAGACAGGGGATCCCTCGGCCGAAGCGCTGGGGAGCTGTTTTTC.

As concerns this clonotype: The missing conserved phenylalanine or tryptophan at the end of this CDR3 makes a read error likely. The chain has TRBV6-5 and TRBJ2-4; TRBD1 aligns across 8 bases. Germline CDR1 MNHEY, CDR2 SVGAGI. This CDR3 is built from 14 residues. The junction had 4 bases not matched to a gene; V was cut back by 7 bases and J by 2 bases. In nucleotides, the CDR3 is TGTGCCAGCAAGACAGGGGCGACCAAAAACATTCAGTACCTC. It is translated as CASKTGATKNIQYL.

As concerns this clonotype: This sequence may be a read error, since a much larger clone differs from it by one base. The chain uses TRBV10-2 and TRBJ2-2, with TRBD2 identical over 9 bases. Germline CDR1 reads WSHSY; CDR2 reads SAAADI. The length of the CDR3 is 17 residues. The CDR3, as DNA: TGCGCCAGCAGGGACCGACTAGCGGTGCCGAACACCGGGGAGCCGTTTTTT. It specifies CASRDRLAVPNTGEPFF.

As regards this clonotype: Possible read error: a much larger clone is one base away. The conserved final phenylalanine or tryptophan is absent from the CDR3, which likely points to a read error. The V and J genes are TRBV5-4 and TRBJ2-1, with a tentative D call TRBD2 (5 bases). With 2 bases removed from V and 4 bases from J, the gap between germline ends came to 13 bases. The CDR3 runs to 15 residues. Per the germline V gene, CDR1 is SGHNT and CDR2 is YYREEE (reference sequence). The CDR3 nucleotides are TGTGCCAGCAGCTTAAGCCCTCGAGGGTACAATGAGCAGTTCTTA. Its translation is CASSLSPRGYNEQFL.

In this sample, this clonotype turned up many times. The rearrangement links TRBV7-9 to TRBJ2-3, with D maybe TRBD1 (5 bases). Per germline, CDR1 SEHNR and CDR2 FQNEAQ (reference sequence). CDR3 length equals 13 residues. V was cut by 5 bases and J by 5 bases, with 11 bases left in between. The CDR3 DNA sequence: TGTGCCAGCAGCACCCAGCAGGGAGATACGCAGTATTTT. Translated, it gives CASSTQQGDTQYF.

The chain is built from TRBV6-6 and TRBJ1-4; perhaps TRBD1 as D (5 bases). The CDR3 totals 14 residues. Looked up from germline, CDR1 is MNHNY and CDR2 is SVGAGI (reference sequence). The V end lost 4 bases, the J end lost 8 bases, and 14 bases lay between the germline ends. CDR3 sequence reads: CASSSEGYGEKLFF. CDR3 DNA sequence: TGTGCCAGCAGTTCTGAGGGGTATGGAGAAAAACTGTTTTTT.

Of note for this clonotype: Relative to the germline gene, one junction end is altered; a read error may explain this. This rearrangement joins TRBV11-2 to TRBJ2-2; no firm D call. The CDR3 spans 14 residues. Germline V gene data show CDR1 as SGHAT and CDR2 as FQNNGV. The CDR3 DNA reads TGTGACAGCAGCCACTGGACGGGCGGCGGGGAGCTGTTTTTT. Translating gives CDSSHWTGGGELFF.